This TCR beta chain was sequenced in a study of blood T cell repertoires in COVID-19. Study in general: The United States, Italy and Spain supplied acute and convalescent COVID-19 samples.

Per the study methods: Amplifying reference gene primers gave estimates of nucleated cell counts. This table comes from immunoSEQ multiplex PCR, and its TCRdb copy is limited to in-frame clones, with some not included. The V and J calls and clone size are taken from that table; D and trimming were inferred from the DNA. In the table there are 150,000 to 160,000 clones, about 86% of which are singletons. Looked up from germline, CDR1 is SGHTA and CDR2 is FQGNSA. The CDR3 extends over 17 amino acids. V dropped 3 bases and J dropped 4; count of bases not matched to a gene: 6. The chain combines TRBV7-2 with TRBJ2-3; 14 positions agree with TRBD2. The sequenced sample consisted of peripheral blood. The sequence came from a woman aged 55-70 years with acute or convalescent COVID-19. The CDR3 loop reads CASSFALTSGGADTQYF. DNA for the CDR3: TGTGCCAGCAGCTTTGCCTTGACTAGCGGGGGGGCAGATACGCAGTATTTT. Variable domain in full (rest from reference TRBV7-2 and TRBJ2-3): GAGVSQSPSNKVTEKGKDVELRCDPISGHTALYWYRQSLGQGLEFLIYFQGNSAPDKSGLPSDRFSAERTGGSVSTLTIQRTQQEDSAVYLCASSFALTSGGADTQYFGPGTRLTVL.